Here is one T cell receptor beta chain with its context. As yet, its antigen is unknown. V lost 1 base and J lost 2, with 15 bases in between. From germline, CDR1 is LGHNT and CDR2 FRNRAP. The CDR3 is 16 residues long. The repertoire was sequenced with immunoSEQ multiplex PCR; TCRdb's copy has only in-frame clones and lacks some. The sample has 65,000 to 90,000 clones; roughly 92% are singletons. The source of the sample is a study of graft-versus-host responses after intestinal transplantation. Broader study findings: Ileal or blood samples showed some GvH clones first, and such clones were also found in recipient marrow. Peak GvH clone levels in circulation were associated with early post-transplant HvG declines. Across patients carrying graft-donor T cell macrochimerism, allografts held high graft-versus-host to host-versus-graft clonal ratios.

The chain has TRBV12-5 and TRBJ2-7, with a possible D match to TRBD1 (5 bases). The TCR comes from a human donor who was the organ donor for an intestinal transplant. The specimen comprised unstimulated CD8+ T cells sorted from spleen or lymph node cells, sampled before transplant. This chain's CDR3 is CASGLGQSRLPYEQYF. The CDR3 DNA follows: TGTGCTAGTGGTTTGGGACAGAGCCGTCTTCCCTACGAGCAGTACTTC.